This is a list of T cell receptor beta chains from one sample in a study of glioma-infiltrating T cells. MiXCR, run by TCRdb on the multiplex PCR reads, gives a single entry per CDR3 protein. The profile shows more than 350,000 distinct CDR3 sequences, 41% of them singletons. Material: glioma tissue, nonneoplastic brain tissue, or PBMCs (not recorded which). Receptor source: a human donor with low-grade glioma or glioblastoma, undergoing nonglioma brain surgery, or in good health (not recorded which). Both conserved end residues are part of each CDR3. A D gene is named only where the DNA matches it firmly. The size of a clone is reported for some rows only, either as once, few or many, or as a class for expanded clones.

v_call	d_call	j_call	clone_size	cdr3_nt	cdr3_aa
TRBV27	TRBD1	TRBJ1-6	.	TGTGCCAGCAGTCTGGGACAGCAAGACTCCTATAATTCACCCCTCCACTTT	CASSLGQQDSYNSPLHF
TRBV18	TRBD2	TRBJ2-5	.	TGTGCCAGCTCACCATTGGGACTAGCAGAAGAGACCCAGTACTTC	CASSPLGLAEETQYF
TRBV7-3	TRBD2	TRBJ2-1	.	TGTGCCAGCAGCTTAACGTCCGGGGGACTAAAGAACAATGAGCAGTTCTTC	CASSLTSGGLKNNEQFF
TRBV28	.	TRBJ2-3	many	TGTGCCAGCAGTCTCATATCTAGCACAGATACGCAGTATTTT	CASSLISSTDTQYF
TRBV20-1	.	TRBJ2-7	.	TGCAGTGCTAGAGATTTATCAGGCCGATACGAACGGGGCTCCTACGAGCAGTACTTC	CSARDLSGRYERGSYEQYF
TRBV27	TRBD2	TRBJ2-1	.	TGTGCCAGCAGTTTAGATAGCGGGAGCTCCCCGGGGTCCTACAATGAGCAGTTCTTC	CASSLDSGSSPGSYNEQFF
TRBV20-1	.	TRBJ1-5	few	TGCAGTGCTAGAGGCAGCCATAGCAATCAGCCCCAGCATTTT	CSARGSHSNQPQHF
TRBV15	.	TRBJ2-3	few	TGTGCCACCAGCAGAGATTTCCTCACTCTCTACGGCACAGATACGCAGTATTTT	CATSRDFLTLYGTDTQYF
TRBV28	.	TRBJ2-4	.	TGTGCCAGCAGTTCTACTGGAAACATTCAGTACTTC	CASSSTGNIQYF
TRBV10-3	TRBD1	TRBJ1-1	.	TGTGCCATCAGACAGACAGGGGAAGGCACTGAAGCTTTCTTT	CAIRQTGEGTEAFF
TRBV4-1	.	TRBJ2-7	.	TGCGCCAGCAGCCAAGATTCCCCGCCGCAGGAGGGCCTCTACGAGCAGTACTTC	CASSQDSPPQEGLYEQYF
TRBV7-3	.	TRBJ1-3	.	TGTGCCAGCAGCTATGACAGCAACTCTGGAAACACCATATATTTT	CASSYDSNSGNTIYF
TRBV19	.	TRBJ1-2	.	TGTGCCAGTAGTTCCCTTCGAGGGGGCTATGGCTACACCTTC	CASSSLRGGYGYTF
TRBV20-1	TRBD1	TRBJ2-3	few	TGCAGTGCTCCTCAGGGGGCCCGGACATTCACAGATACGCAGTATTTT	CSAPQGARTFTDTQYF
TRBV27	.	TRBJ1-5	.	TGTGCCAGCAGTTTATCAGGGGTCTGGAGTAATCAGCCCCAGCATTTT	CASSLSGVWSNQPQHF
TRBV19	TRBD2	TRBJ2-1	.	TGTGCCAGTAGTATAGCAGAGACTAGCGGTTACAATGAGCAGTTCTTC	CASSIAETSGYNEQFF
TRBV20-1	.	TRBJ1-1	many	TGCAGTGCTGTTAAACACATGAACACTGAAGCTTTCTTT	CSAVKHMNTEAFF
TRBV5-6	TRBD2	TRBJ2-3	.	TGTGCCAGCAGCTTGGGGCCTTGGGGGGGGACCCTCGCCACGCAGTATTTT	CASSLGPWGGTLATQYF
TRBV6-1	.	TRBJ2-5	few	TGTGCCAGCAGTGTTGGGCAGGCGAAGGGGGAGACCCAGTACTTC	CASSVGQAKGETQYF
TRBV25-1	.	TRBJ1-1	.	TGTGCCAGCAGTGATTCGGGGGTTAGCACTGAAGCTTTCTTT	CASSDSGVSTEAFF
TRBV6-2/TRBV6-3	TRBD2	TRBJ2-1	.	TGTGCCAGCAGTCCACTCCTCGGGGAGGGTAAGGGTGAGCAGTTCTTC	CASSPLLGEGKGEQFF
TRBV6-1	TRBD1	TRBJ1-1	.	TGTGCCAGCAGTGACCCGGGACAGAGGAACACTGAAGCTTTCTTT	CASSDPGQRNTEAFF
TRBV7-2	.	TRBJ2-5	.	TGTGCCAGCAGCTTGGGCGCCTTGGGCCCGCGAGAGACCCAGTACTTC	CASSLGALGPRETQYF
TRBV24-1	TRBD2	TRBJ2-3	few	TGTGCCACCAGTGATTTGAAGCAGGCGGGAGGGGATACGCAGTATTTT	CATSDLKQAGGDTQYF
TRBV4-1	.	TRBJ1-2	.	TGCGCCAGCAGCCAAGATCGGGGGGCGCGATACTATAGCTACACCTTC	CASSQDRGARYYSYTF
TRBV6-1	TRBD1	TRBJ1-2	.	TGTGCCAGCAGGGACCTTGGACAGGTCCTTACCAGCTACACCTTC	CASRDLGQVLTSYTF
TRBV4-1	.	TRBJ2-1	.	TGCGCCAGCAGCCAAGGCCCTACAATAGCGGTCTCCTGCAATGAGCAGTTCTTC	CASSQGPTIAVSCNEQFF
TRBV6-5	TRBD1	TRBJ1-1	few	TGTGCCAGCAGTTACTCATACAGGGGATCCGAAGCTTTCTTT	CASSYSYRGSEAFF